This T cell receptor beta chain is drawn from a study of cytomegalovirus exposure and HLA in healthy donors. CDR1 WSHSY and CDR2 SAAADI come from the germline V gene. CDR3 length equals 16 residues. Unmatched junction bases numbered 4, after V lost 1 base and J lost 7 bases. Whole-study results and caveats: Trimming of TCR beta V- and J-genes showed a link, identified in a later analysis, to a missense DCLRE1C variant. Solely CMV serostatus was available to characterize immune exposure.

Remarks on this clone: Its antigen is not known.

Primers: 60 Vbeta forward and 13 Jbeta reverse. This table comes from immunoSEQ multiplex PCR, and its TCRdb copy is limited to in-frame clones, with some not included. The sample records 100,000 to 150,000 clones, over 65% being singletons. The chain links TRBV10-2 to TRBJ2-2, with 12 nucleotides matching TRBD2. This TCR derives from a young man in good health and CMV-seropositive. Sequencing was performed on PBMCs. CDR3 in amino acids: CASSEFGTSGFGELFF. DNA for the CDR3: TGCGCCAGCAGTGAGTTTGGGACTAGCGGGTTCGGGGAGCTGTTTTTT.